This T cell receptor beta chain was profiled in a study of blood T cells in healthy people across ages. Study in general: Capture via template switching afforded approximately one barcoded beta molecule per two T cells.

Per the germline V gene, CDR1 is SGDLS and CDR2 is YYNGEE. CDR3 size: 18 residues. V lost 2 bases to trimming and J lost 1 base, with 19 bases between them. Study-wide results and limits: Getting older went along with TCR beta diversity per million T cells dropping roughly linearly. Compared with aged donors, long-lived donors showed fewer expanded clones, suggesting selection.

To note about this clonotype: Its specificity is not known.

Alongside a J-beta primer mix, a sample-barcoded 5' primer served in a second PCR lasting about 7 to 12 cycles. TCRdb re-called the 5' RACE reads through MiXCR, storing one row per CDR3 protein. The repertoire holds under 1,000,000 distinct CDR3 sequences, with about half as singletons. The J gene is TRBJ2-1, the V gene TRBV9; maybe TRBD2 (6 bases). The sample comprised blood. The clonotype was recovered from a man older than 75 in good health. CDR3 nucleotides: TGTGCCAGCAGCGTTGGGTGGGCCCGGGACTCGTCCTACAATGAGCAGTTCTTC. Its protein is CASSVGWARDSSYNEQFF.